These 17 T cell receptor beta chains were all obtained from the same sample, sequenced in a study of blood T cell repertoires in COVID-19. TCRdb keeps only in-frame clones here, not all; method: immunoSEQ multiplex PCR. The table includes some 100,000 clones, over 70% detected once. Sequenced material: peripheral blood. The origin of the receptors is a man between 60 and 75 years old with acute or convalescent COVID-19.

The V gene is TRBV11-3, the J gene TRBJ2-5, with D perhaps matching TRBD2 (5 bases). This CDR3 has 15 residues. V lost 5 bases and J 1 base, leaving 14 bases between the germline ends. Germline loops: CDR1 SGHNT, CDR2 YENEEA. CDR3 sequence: CASSPRFRGQETQYF. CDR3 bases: TGTGCCAGCAGCCCAAGATTTCGGGGCCAAGAGACCCAGTACTTC. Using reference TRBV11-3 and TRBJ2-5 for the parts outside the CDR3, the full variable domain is EAGVVQSPRYKIIEKKQPVAFWCNPISGHNTLYWYLQNLGQGPELLIRYENEEAVDDSQLPKDRFSAERLKGVDSTLKIQPAELGDSAVYLCASSPRFRGQETQYFGPGTRLLVL.

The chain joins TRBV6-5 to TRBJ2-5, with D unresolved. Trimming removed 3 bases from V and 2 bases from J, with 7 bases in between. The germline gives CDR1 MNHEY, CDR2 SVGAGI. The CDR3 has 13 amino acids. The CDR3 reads CASSYYSQETQYF. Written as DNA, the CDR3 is TGTGCCAGCAGTTATTACAGTCAAGAGACCCAGTACTTC.

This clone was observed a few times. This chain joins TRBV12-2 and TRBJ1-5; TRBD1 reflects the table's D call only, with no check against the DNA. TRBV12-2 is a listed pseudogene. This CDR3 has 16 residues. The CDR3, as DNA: TGTGCAAGTCGCGGCACGACAGGGGTATGCAATCAGCCCCAGCATTTT. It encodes CASRGTTGVCNQPQHF.

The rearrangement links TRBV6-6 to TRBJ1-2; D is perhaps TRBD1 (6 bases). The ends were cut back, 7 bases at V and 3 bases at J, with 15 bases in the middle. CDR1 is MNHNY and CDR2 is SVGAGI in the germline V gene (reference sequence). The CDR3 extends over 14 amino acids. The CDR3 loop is CASIPIQGYYGYTF. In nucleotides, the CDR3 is TGTGCCAGCATACCAATACAGGGTTACTATGGCTACACCTTC.

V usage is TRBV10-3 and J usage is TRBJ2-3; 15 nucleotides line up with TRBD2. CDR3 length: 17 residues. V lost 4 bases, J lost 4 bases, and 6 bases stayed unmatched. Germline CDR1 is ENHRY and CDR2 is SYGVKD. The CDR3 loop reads CAISVGLAGGPADTQYF. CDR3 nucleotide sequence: TGTGCCATCAGTGTCGGACTAGCGGGAGGGCCGGCAGATACGCAGTATTTT.

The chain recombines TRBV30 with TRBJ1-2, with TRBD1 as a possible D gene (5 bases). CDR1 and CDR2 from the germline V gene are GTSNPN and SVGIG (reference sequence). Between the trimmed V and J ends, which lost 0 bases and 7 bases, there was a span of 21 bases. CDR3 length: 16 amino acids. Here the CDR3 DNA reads TGTGCCTGGAGTGTGTCTCTGACAGTCCTAAGGAGTGGCTACACCTTC. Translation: CAWSVSLTVLRSGYTF. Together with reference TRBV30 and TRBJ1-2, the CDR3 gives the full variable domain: SQTIHQWPATLVQPVGSPLSLECTVEGTSNPNLYWYRQAAGRGLQLLFYSVGIGQISSEVPQNLSASRPQDRQFILSSKKLLLSDSGFYLCAWSVSLTVLRSGYTFGSGTRLTVV.

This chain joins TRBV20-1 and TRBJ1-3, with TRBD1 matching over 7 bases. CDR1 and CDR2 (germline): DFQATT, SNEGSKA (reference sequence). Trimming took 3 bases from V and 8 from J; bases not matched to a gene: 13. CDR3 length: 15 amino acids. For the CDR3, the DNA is TGCAGTGCTAGTCCTGACCGCGGGACAGACGACACCATATATTTT. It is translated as CSASPDRGTDDTIYF.

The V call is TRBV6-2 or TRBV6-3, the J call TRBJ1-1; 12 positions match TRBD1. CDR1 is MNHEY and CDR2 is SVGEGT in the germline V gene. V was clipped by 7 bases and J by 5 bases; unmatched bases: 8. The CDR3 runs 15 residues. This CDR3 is CASTPGQGAGTEAFF. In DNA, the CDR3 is TGTGCCAGCACCCCGGGACAGGGGGCAGGAACTGAAGCTTTCTTT.

The DNA for the CDR3 is TGTGCCAGCAGTTACTCCGCGGGGGGCACAGATACGCAGTATTTT. Amino acids: CASSYSAGGTDTQYF. The rearrangement links TRBV6-2 or TRBV6-3 to TRBJ2-3; 7 positions match TRBD2. The CDR3 extends over 15 amino acids. Germline-derived CDR1 and CDR2 are MNHEY and SVGEGT. The V segment lost 0 bases and the J segment 1 base; nucleotides outside the gene matches: 1.

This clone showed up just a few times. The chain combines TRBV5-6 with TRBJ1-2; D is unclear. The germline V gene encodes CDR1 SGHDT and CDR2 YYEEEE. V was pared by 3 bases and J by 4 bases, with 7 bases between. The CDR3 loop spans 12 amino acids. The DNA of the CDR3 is TGTGCCAGCAGCTCACAAAGCTATGGCTACACCTTC. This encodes CASSSQSYGYTF.

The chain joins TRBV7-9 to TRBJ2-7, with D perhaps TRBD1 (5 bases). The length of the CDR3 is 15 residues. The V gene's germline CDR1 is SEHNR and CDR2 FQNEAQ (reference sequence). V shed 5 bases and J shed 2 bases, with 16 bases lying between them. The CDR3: CASSQDILPTYEQYF. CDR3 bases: TGTGCCAGCAGCCAGGACATACTACCCACCTACGAGCAGTACTTC.

CDR3 residues: CASSQAWTGNTEAFF. The CDR3 DNA follows: TGCGCCAGCAGCCAAGCATGGACAGGGAACACTGAAGCTTTCTTT. The genes are TRBV4-3 and TRBJ1-1; 7 nucleotides align to TRBD1. The ends lost 1 base at V and 1 base at J; junction bases unmatched: 3. Germline V lookup: CDR1 LGHNA, CDR2 YSLEER. This CDR3 has 15 residues.

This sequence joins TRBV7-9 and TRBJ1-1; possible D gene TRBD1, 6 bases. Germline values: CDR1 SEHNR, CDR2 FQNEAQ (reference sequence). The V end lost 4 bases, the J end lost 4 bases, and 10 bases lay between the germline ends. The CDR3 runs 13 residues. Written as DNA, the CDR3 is TGTGCCAGCAGCTCAGACAGGCCCACTGAAGCTTTCTTT. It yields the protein CASSSDRPTEAFF.

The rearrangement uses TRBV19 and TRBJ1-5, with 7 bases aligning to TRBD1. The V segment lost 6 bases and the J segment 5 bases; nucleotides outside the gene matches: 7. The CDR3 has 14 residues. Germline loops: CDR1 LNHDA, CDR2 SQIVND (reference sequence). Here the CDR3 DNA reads TGTGCCAGTAGAATGGACAGGCTTGATCAGCCCCAGCATTTT. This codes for CASRMDRLDQPQHF.

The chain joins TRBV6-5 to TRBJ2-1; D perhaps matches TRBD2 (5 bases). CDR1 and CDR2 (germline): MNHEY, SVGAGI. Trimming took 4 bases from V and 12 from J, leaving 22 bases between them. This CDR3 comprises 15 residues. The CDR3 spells CASSSAELMKVGQFF. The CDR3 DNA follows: TGTGCCAGCAGTTCAGCGGAGCTAATGAAGGTGGGGCAGTTCTTC.

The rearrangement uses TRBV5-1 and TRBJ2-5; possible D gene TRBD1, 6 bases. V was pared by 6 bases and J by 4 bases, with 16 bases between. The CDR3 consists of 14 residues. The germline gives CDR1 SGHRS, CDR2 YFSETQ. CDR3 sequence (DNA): TGCGCCAGCACCAGCTGGGGGCGCGGAGAGACCCAGTACTTC. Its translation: CASTSWGRGETQYF.

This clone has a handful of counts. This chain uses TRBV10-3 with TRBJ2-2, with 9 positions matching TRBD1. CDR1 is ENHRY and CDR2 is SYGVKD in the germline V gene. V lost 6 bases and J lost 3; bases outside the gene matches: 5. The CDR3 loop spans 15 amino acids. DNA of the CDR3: TGTGCCATCAGCAAGACAGGGGGTGACACCGGGGAGCTGTTTTTT. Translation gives CAISKTGGDTGELFF.